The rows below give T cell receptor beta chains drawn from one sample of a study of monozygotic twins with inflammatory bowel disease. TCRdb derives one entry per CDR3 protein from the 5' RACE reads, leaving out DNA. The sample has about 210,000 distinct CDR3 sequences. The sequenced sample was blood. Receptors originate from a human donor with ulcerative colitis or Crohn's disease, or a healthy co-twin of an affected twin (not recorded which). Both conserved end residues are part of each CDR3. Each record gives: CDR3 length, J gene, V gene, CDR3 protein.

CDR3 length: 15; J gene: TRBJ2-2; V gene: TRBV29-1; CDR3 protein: CSARVGPSNTGELFF
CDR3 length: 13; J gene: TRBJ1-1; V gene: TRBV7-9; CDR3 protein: CASRGLRNTEAFF
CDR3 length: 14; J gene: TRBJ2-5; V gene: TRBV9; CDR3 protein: CASSVGMGQETQYF
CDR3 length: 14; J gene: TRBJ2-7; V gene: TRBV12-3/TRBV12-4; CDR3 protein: CASSSRERWNEQYF
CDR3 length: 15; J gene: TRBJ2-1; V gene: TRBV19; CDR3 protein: CASSPPGQSYNEQFF
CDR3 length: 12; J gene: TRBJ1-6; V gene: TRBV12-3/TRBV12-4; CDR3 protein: CASSFADSPLHF
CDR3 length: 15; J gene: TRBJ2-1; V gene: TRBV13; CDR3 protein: CASSLVITGQVEQFF
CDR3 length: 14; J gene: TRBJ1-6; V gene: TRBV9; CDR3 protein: CASSVTYRGSPLHF
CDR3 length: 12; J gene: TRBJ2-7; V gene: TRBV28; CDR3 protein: CASSLSWLEQYF
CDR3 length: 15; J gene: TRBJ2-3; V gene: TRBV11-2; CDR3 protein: CASSDLRFRTDTQYF
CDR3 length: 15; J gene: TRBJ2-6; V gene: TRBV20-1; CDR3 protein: CSAIRASSGANVLTF
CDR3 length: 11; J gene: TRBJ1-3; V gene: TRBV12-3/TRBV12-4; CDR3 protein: CASSLGNTIYF
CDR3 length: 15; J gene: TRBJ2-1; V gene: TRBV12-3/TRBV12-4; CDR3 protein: CASSSEHSSYNEQFF
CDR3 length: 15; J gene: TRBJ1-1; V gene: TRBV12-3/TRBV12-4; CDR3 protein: CASIKPSFMNTEAFF
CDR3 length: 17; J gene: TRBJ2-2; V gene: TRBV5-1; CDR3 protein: CASSSLRDRPNTGELFF
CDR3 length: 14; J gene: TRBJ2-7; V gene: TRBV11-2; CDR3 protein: CASSLGWQGNEQYF
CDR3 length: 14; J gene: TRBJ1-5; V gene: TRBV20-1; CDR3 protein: CSARDPGSNQPQHF
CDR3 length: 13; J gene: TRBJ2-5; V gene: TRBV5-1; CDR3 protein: CASSLGGMETQYF
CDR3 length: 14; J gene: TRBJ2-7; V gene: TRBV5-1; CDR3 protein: CASSLQGGPDEQYF
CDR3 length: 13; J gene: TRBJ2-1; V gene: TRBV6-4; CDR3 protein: CASSPSGGGEQFF
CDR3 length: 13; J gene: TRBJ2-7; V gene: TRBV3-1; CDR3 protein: CASSQGSSYEQYF
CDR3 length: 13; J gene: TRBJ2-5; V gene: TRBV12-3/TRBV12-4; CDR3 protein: CASSSNNQETQYF
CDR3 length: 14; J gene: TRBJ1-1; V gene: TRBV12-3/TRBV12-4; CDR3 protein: CASRPGDRGTEAFF
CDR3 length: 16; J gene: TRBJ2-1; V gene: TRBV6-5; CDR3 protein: CASSYSGQHRRDEQFF
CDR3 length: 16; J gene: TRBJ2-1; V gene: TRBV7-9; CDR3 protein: CASSKTSGGLNNEQFF
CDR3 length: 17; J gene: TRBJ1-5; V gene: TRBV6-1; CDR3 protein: CASSRGLGVDMGQPQHF
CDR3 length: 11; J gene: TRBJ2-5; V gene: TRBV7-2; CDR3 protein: CASSFRETQYF
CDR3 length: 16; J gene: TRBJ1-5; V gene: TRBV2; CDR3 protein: CASRKADGTSNQPQHF
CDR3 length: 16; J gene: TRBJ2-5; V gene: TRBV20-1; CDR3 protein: CSARSVAGAFKETQYF
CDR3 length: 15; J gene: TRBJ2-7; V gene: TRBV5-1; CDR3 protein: CASSFSPTQLLEQYF
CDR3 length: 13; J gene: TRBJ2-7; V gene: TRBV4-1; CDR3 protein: CASSLDPRYEQYF
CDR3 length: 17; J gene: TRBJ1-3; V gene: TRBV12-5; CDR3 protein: CAGRDRALLSGGNTIYF